Shown below are 10 T cell receptor beta chains from a single sample sequenced in a study of cytomegalovirus exposure and HLA in healthy donors. Only in-frame clones appear in the TCRdb table, and some are missing; sequencing was by immunoSEQ multiplex PCR. The sample consists of roughly 190,000 clones, roughly 86% of them appearing once. Material: PBMCs. The receptors stem from a man aged 25-40 years in good health and CMV-seropositive.

This rearrangement joins TRBV7-9 to TRBJ1-2; TRBD1 matches at 9 bases. CDR1 and CDR2 (germline): SEHNR, FQNEAQ (reference sequence). The CDR3 contains 15 residues. V was clipped by 0 bases and J by 1 base; unmatched bases: 0. CDR3 protein: CASSLADRGNYGYTF. CDR3 DNA: TGTGCCAGCAGCTTAGCGGACAGGGGTAACTATGGCTACACCTTC.

The rearrangement uses TRBV5-1 and TRBJ2-5; TRBD2 matches 8 bases. CDR3 size: 14 residues. Germline loops: CDR1 SGHRS, CDR2 YFSETQ. The J segment lost 5 bases and the V segment lost 2 bases, leaving 5 bases of the junction unmatched. The CDR3 coding sequence is TGCGCCAGCAGCTTAGGGCCGGGAGGGGAGACCCAGTACTTC. Amino acid sequence: CASSLGPGGETQYF.

The V gene is TRBV7-9, the J gene TRBJ2-2, with 7 bases lining up with TRBD1. V dropped 1 base and J dropped 6; count of bases not matched to a gene: 2. Per the germline V gene, CDR1 is SEHNR and CDR2 is FQNEAQ (reference sequence). This CDR3 is built from 14 residues. CDR3 in amino acids: CASSLVRGSGELFF. CDR3 DNA: TGTGCCAGCAGCTTAGTCAGGGGGTCCGGGGAGCTGTTTTTT.

This clone was seen a single time. This chain connects TRBV5-1 to TRBJ1-1, with 8 bases lining up with TRBD1. Trimming cost V 4 bases and J 1 base; bases outside gene matches: 6. CDR3 length equals 15 residues. Germline V gene data show CDR1 as SGHRS and CDR2 as YFSETQ. CDR3 sequence (DNA): TGCGCCAGCAGCCCTGGACAGGGAAGGAACACTGAAGCTTTCTTT. This codes for CASSPGQGRNTEAFF.

V usage is TRBV27 and J usage is TRBJ2-3, with 10 bases identical to TRBD2. Germline V gene data show CDR1 as MNHEY and CDR2 as SMNVEV (reference sequence). The V segment lost 5 bases and the J segment 5 bases; nucleotides outside the gene matches: 10. This CDR3 contains 16 residues. This chain's CDR3 is CASSQSQRGGRDTQYF. The CDR3 DNA is TGTGCCAGCAGTCAGTCACAGCGGGGGGGCAGAGATACGCAGTATTTT.

This chain connects TRBV2 to TRBJ1-1, with a weak D call TRBD1 (6 bases). V was clipped by 6 bases and J by 6 bases, with 20 bases between them. CDR1 is SNHLY and CDR2 is FYNNEI in the germline V gene. This CDR3 contains 15 residues. Written as DNA, the CDR3 is TGTGCCAGCAGGGGAGGGCAGGGGCTTAATCCTGAAGCTTTCTTT. Translating it yields CASRGGQGLNPEAFF. Combining the CDR3 with reference TRBV2 and TRBJ1-1 gives the whole variable domain EPEVTQTPSHQVTQMGQEVILRCVPISNHLYFYWYRQILGQKVEFLVSFYNNEISEKSEIFDDQFSVERPDGSNFTLKIRSTKLEDSAMYFCASRGGQGLNPEAFFGQGTRLTVV.

This chain joins TRBV6-5 and TRBJ1-5, with TRBD1 as a possible D gene (5 bases). The length of the CDR3 is 12 residues. Germline V gene data show CDR1 as MNHEY and CDR2 as SVGAGI. Trimming cost V 10 bases and J 3 bases, with 10 bases left between them. The CDR3 protein is CATGTYNQPQHF. CDR3 nucleotide sequence: TGTGCCACGGGGACCTACAATCAGCCCCAGCATTTT.

The chain couples TRBV4-1 to TRBJ2-2; possibly TRBD2 for D (6 bases). V was clipped by 5 bases and J by 7 bases, with 14 bases between them. In germline, CDR1 is MGHRA, CDR2 YSYEKL. The CDR3 is 14 residues long. The CDR3 is CASSDLYGGGELFF. CDR3 DNA: TGCGCCAGCAGCGACCTCTACGGGGGCGGGGAGCTGTTTTTT.

The V gene is TRBV4-3, the J gene TRBJ1-4, with 9 bases identical to TRBD1. The CDR3 length is 16 residues. Trimming removed 4 bases from V and 8 bases from J; junction bases left unmatched: 11. Germline CDR1 is LGHNA and CDR2 is YSLEER. CDR3 coding DNA: TGCGCCAGCAGCCCTGTCGGTGGGACAGGGAGAGAAAAACTGTTTTTT. This encodes CASSPVGGTGREKLFF.

The CDR3 is CASSPLTSAYSYNEQFF. CDR3 nucleotide sequence: TGCGCCAGCAGCCCCCTTACTAGCGCCTACTCCTACAATGAGCAGTTCTTC. This chain connects TRBV5-1 to TRBJ2-1; 7 nucleotides match TRBD2. CDR3 size: 17 residues. After removal of 4 bases from V and 0 bases from J, the junction contained 10 bases not matched to a gene. Looked up from germline, CDR1 is SGHRS and CDR2 is YFSETQ.